The 6 T cell receptor beta chains given below trace back to one sample, sequenced in a study of regulatory T cells in long-lasting Graves disease. The time point: newly diagnosed GD, antithyroid drugs for less than 3 months. PBMC-extracted RNA yielded the TCR library. Building of the TCR beta libraries involved iRepertoire HTBI primers and Arm-PCR of CDR3 regions. In TCRdb, the multiplex PCR reads were re-called with MiXCR into one record per CDR3 protein. The sample has around 480,000 distinct CDR3 sequences; roughly 17% are singletons. This sample was also put to use in a study of T cells in Graves' hyperthyroidism and ophthalmopathy.

The sample consisted of peripheral blood mononuclear cells (PBMCs), taken at new diagnosis, from a patient treated with antithyroid drugs. These receptors came from a middle-aged man with Graves disease.

This clonotype was counted ten times or more. The chain combines TRBV28 with TRBJ2-7, with 12 nucleotides matching TRBD2. Germline V gene lookup returns CDR1 MDHEN and CDR2 SYDVKM. Germline trimming cut 5 bases from V and 4 bases from J; bases unmatched to any gene: 9. CDR3 size: 16 residues. DNA of the CDR3: TGTGCCAGCAGTGTACGACTAGCGGGAGCGAATTACGAGCAGTACTTC. Protein sequence: CASSVRLAGANYEQYF.

This clonotype was found many times. V and J are TRBV20-1 and TRBJ2-1, with D maybe TRBD1 (6 bases). The CDR3 spans 16 residues. Between the trimmed V and J ends, which lost 0 bases and 4 bases, there was a span of 16 bases. The germline gives CDR1 DFQATT, CDR2 SNEGSKA (reference sequence). The CDR3 spells CSARDIQEGGYNEQFF. As DNA, the CDR3 is TGCAGTGCTAGAGACATACAGGAAGGGGGATACAATGAGCAGTTCTTC.

This clonotype occurred many times. The chain carries TRBV7-6 and TRBJ2-7; 12 bases agree with TRBD2. V shed 3 bases, J shed 4 bases, and the junction held 7 bases outside the gene matches. The CDR3 covers 16 residues. Germline lookup yields CDR1 SGHVS and CDR2 FNYEAQ. CDR3 amino acids: CASSFHGLAGPYEQYF. CDR3 in DNA: TGTGCCAGCAGCTTCCACGGACTAGCGGGGCCTTACGAGCAGTACTTC.

The chain combines TRBV7-9 with TRBJ2-7, with 11 bases identical to TRBD2. CDR3 size: 17 residues. Germline CDR1 SEHNR, CDR2 FQNEAQ (reference sequence). V lost 5 bases and J lost 5; bases outside the gene matches: 14. CDR3 amino acids: CASSPRISGRAADEQYF. The CDR3 DNA reads as TGTGCCAGCAGCCCCCGAATTAGCGGGAGGGCCGCTGACGAGCAGTACTTC.

This chain uses TRBV28 with TRBJ2-1; D not resolved. V lost 10 bases and J 0 bases, leaving 13 bases between the germline ends. Germline V CDR1 and CDR2: MDHEN, SYDVKM. The CDR3 is made up of 14 amino acids. The CDR3 protein is CATAWVSSYNEQFF. The CDR3 DNA is TGTGCCACCGCTTGGGTCTCCTCCTACAATGAGCAGTTCTTC.

Many counts were recorded for this clonotype. Its ends do not fully match the called genes, so a read error is possible. The gene calls are TRBV5-1 and TRBJ1-5; 11 bases are a match to TRBD1. The V gene's germline CDR1 is SGHRS and CDR2 YFSETQ. The CDR3 is 15 residues long. The DNA for the CDR3 is TGTGCCAGCAGCTGGGGACAGGGGGTGAATCAGCCCCAGCATTTT. This encodes CASSWGQGVNQPQHF.